This T cell receptor beta chain was found in a study of cytomegalovirus exposure and HLA in healthy donors. Regarding the study as a whole: A link between a missense DCLRE1C variant and TCR beta V- and J-gene trimming emerged from a later analysis. Immune exposure data for these donors was limited to CMV serostatus. The authors later found TCR association rates varying by HLA locus, with DRB1 most and HLA-C fewest. Most TCR beta V segments were productive about 90% or about 30% of the time in an earlier analysis.

This clone has a handful of counts. Its target is not known. The trim removed 5 bases at V and 8 bases at J, leaving 14 bases unmatched. The CDR3 is 16 residues long. Germline V CDR1 and CDR2: LNHNV, YYDKDF (reference sequence). The PCR made use of 60 Vbeta and 13 Jbeta primers. The table came from immunoSEQ multiplex PCR; TCRdb's copy has only in-frame clones and leaves some out. The profile shows approximately 110,000 clones, roughly 68% of them singletons. Sequencing input: PBMCs. The TCR originated in a woman between 45 and 60 years old in good health and CMV-seropositive. The V call is TRBV15, the J call TRBJ1-4; 7 positions agree with TRBD1. DNA of the CDR3: TGTGCCACCAGCCCCCCCCAGGGGGTAGCGCGGGAAAAACTGTTTTTT. Translated, it gives CATSPPQGVAREKLFF. The full variable domain, in which reference TRBV15 and TRBJ1-4 provide the parts outside the CDR3, is DAMVIQNPRYQVTQFGKPVTLSCSQTLNHNVMYWYQQKSSQAPKLLFHYYDKDFNNEADTPDNFQSRRPNTSFCFLDIRSPGLGDTAMYLCATSPPQGVAREKLFFGSGTQLSVL.